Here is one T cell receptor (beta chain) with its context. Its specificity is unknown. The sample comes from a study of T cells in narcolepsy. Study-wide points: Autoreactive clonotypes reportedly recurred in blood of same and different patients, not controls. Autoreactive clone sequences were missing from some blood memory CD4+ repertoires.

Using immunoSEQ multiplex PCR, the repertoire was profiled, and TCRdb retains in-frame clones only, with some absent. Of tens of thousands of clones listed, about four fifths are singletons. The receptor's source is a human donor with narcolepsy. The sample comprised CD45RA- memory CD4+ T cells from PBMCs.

The CDR3 loop is CASSLEQSSYEQYF. CDR3 DNA: TGTGCCAGCAGCTTAGAGCAGAGCTCCTACGAGCAGTACTTC. The chain employs TRBV7-2 and TRBJ2-7; the D is unclear. The germline V gene has CDR1 SGHTA and CDR2 FQGNSA. V was clipped by 1 base and J by 0 bases, with 7 bases between them. The CDR3 is made up of 14 amino acids.